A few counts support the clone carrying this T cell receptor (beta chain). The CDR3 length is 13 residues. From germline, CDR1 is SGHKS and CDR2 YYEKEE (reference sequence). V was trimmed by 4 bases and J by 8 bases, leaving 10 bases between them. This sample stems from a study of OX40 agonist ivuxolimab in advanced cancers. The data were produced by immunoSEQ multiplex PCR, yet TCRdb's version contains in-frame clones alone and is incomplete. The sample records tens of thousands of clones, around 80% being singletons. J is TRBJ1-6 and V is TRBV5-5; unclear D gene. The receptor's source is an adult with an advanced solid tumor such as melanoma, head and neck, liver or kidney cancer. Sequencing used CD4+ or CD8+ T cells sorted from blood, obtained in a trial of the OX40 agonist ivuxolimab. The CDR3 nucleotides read TGTGCCAGCAGCCCCGGGGTTGATTCACCCCTCCACTTT. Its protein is CASSPGVDSPLHF.